One sample yielded the 23 T cell receptor beta chains listed below, sequenced in a study of T cell responses to AZD1222 COVID-19 vaccine. TCRdb's copy holds only in-frame clones and misses some; the assay was immunoSEQ multiplex PCR. The sample includes about 130,000 clones, approximately 85% of them seen just once. This sample comprised peripheral blood, obtained 28 days after the second AZD1222 dose. Receptors originate from an adult who received the AZD1222 COVID-19 vaccine.

V is TRBV21-1 and J is TRBJ2-7. TRBV21-1 is assigned pseudogene status. The CDR3 spans 15 residues. The CDR3 DNA reads TGTGCCAGCAGCAAAGGAAGTCTCTCCTCCTACGAGCAGTACTTC. Protein sequence: CASSKGSLSSYEQYF.

V gene TRBV29-1 combines with J gene TRBJ2-1; no reliable D call. V was cut by 3 bases and J by 1 base, with 7 bases left in between. CDR1 is SQVTM, CDR2 ANQGSEA, per germline. The length of the CDR3 is 13 residues. The chain's CDR3 is CSVDSQSYNEQFF. CDR3 bases: TGCAGCGTTGATTCGCAGTCCTACAATGAGCAGTTCTTC.

The V call is TRBV6-1, the J call TRBJ1-2, with 10 bases that match TRBD1. The CDR3 extends over 18 amino acids. J was trimmed by 2 bases and V by 4 bases; bases with no gene match: 13. Germline V gives CDR1 MNHNS, CDR2 SASEGT. The CDR3 DNA reads as TGTGCCAGCAGTGGGCATGGGGTCCGACAGGGGGCAAACTATGGCTACACCTTC. Its protein is CASSGHGVRQGANYGYTF.

The chain is built from TRBV6-5 and TRBJ1-2, with no clear D. With 8 bases removed from V and 3 bases from J, the gap between germline ends came to 10 bases. CDR1 is MNHEY, CDR2 SVGAGI, per germline. There are 12 residues in the CDR3. CDR3 bases: TGTGCCAGCCTTAGGCAGGACTATGGCTACACCTTC. Translated: CASLRQDYGYTF.

The rearrangement joins TRBV12-3 or TRBV12-4 to TRBJ2-7, with 10 bases fitting TRBD1. With 4 bases clipped from V and 3 bases from J, the junction kept 0 bases outside the gene matches. The CDR3 consists of 13 residues. The CDR3 DNA follows: TGTGCCAGCAGTTGGACAGGGGGCTACGAGCAGTACTTC. This translates into CASSWTGGYEQYF.

This chain joins TRBV3-1 (or the pseudogene TRBV3-2) and TRBJ1-2, with 8 bases matching TRBD1. V lost 4 bases and J lost 7; bases outside the gene matches: 11. Germline CDR1 and CDR2: LGHDT and YNNKEL (reference sequence). This CDR3 has 15 amino acids. CDR3 protein: CASSRLSQGEGGYTF. CDR3 DNA: TGTGCCAGCAGCCGCCTTTCACAGGGGGAAGGTGGCTACACCTTC.

The rearrangement links TRBV23-1 to TRBJ1-2; D may be TRBD1 (5 bases). Being an ORF, TRBV23-1 has a function that is uncertain. V lost 2 bases and J 8 bases, leaving 21 bases between the germline ends. This CDR3 spans 16 amino acids. CDR3 amino acids: CASSQVGPGVRLGYTF. Here the CDR3 DNA reads TGCGCCAGCAGTCAAGTTGGGCCGGGGGTACGTCTCGGCTACACCTTC.

The genes are TRBV29-1 and TRBJ2-3; D perhaps matches TRBD1 (7 bases). Trimming took 4 bases from V and 4 from J, leaving 15 bases between them. Germline CDR1 reads SQVTM; CDR2 reads ANQGSEA. The CDR3 is 14 amino acids. In DNA, the CDR3 is TGCAGCGTTGTTGGGCAGGGGGAGGCAGATACGCAGTATTTT. It codes for CSVVGQGEADTQYF.

The V call is TRBV19, the J call TRBJ2-5; 8 bases match TRBD2. Germline CDR1 is LNHDA and CDR2 is SQIVND (reference sequence). With 0 bases clipped from V and 3 bases from J, the junction kept 6 bases outside the gene matches. The CDR3 is 16 residues long. The CDR3: CASSIDNSGGKETQYF. The CDR3 bases are TGTGCCAGTAGTATAGATAACAGCGGGGGTAAAGAGACCCAGTACTTC.

The chain carries TRBV7-9 and TRBJ1-6, with TRBD1 matching 8 bases. Trimming at V came to 4 bases and at J to 1 base, leaving 3 bases not matched to a gene. CDR3 length equals 16 residues. CDR1 is SEHNR, CDR2 FQNEAQ, per germline (reference sequence). The CDR3 DNA sequence: TGTGCCAGCAGCTATACAGGGGGATCCTATAATTCACCCCTCCACTTT. It codes for CASSYTGGSYNSPLHF.

Here the CDR3 reads CASSQTSEQSQYF. The CDR3 DNA reads TGTGCCAGCAGTCAAACTAGCGAACAATCGCAGTATTTT. The genes are TRBV12-3 or TRBV12-4 and TRBJ2-3, with 7 bases fitting TRBD2. With V trimmed by 5 bases and J by 10 bases, 9 bases remained unmatched. The CDR3 contains 13 residues.

The V and J genes are TRBV5-4 and TRBJ2-1; D may match TRBD1 or TRBD2 (6 bases each). The CDR3 has 15 amino acids. CDR1 is SGHNT and CDR2 is YYREEE in the germline V gene (reference sequence). V shed 0 bases and J shed 3 bases, with 10 bases lying between them. The CDR3 loop reads CASSLGGADYNEQFF. The CDR3, as DNA: TGTGCCAGCAGCTTGGGGGGGGCTGACTACAATGAGCAGTTCTTC.

The chain combines TRBV11-3 with TRBJ2-5; TRBD2 agrees at 8 bases. Germline CDR1 is SGHNT and CDR2 is YENEEA. V gave up 1 base and J gave up 4 bases; unmatched junction bases: 11. CDR3 size: 17 residues. Written as DNA, the CDR3 is TGTGCCAGCAGCTTAGGGAGGCGGGGGGCCCTTCGAGAGACCCAGTACTTC. It encodes CASSLGRRGALRETQYF.

In DNA form, the CDR3 reads TGCAGCGTCTCTCGGGCCGGAGGGAACACCGGGGAGCTGTTTTTT. Translated, it gives CSVSRAGGNTGELFF. The chain employs TRBV29-1 and TRBJ2-2; D possibly corresponds to TRBD2 (5 bases). The CDR3 loop spans 15 amino acids. V was clipped by 6 bases and J by 1 base, with 15 bases between them. The V gene's germline CDR1 is SQVTM and CDR2 ANQGSEA.

The chain joins TRBV12-3 or TRBV12-4 to TRBJ2-3; tentative D call: TRBD1 (6 bases). Trimming left V 5 bases short and J 11 bases short, with 14 bases between. The CDR3 covers 12 residues. Here the CDR3 reads CASSAQGIMQYF. CDR3 nucleotides: TGTGCCAGCAGTGCCCAGGGGATAATGCAGTATTTT.

The V and J genes are TRBV28 and TRBJ1-2; D is unclear. Germline values: CDR1 MDHEN, CDR2 SYDVKM. There are 12 residues in the CDR3. The V gene lost 4 bases and the J gene lost 0 bases, with 3 bases spanning the gap. The CDR3 DNA sequence: TGTGCCAGCAGTTGGGCTAACTATGGCTACACCTTC. It is translated as CASSWANYGYTF.

J is TRBJ1-3 and V is TRBV29-1, with D unclear. The CDR3 spans 12 residues. In germline, CDR1 is SQVTM, CDR2 ANQGSEA. The ends were cut back, 4 bases at V and 0 bases at J, with 4 bases in the middle. The CDR3 region has the DNA TGCAGCGTTGTAAGCTCTGGAAACACCATATATTTT. This sequence encodes CSVVSSGNTIYF.

This chain links TRBV7-9 with TRBJ2-7; D gene unclear. Trimming removed 1 base from V and 6 bases from J, with 7 bases in between. The germline V gene has CDR1 SEHNR and CDR2 FQNEAQ (reference sequence). This CDR3 is 12 amino acids long. This CDR3 is CASSLDGVEQYF. DNA for the CDR3: TGTGCCAGCAGCTTAGATGGGGTCGAGCAGTACTTC.

J is TRBJ2-1 and V is TRBV25-1; no firm D call. The CDR3 runs 11 residues. Germline V gene lookup returns CDR1 MGHDK and CDR2 SYGVNS. Trimming shortened V by 4 bases and J by 2 bases, and 0 bases separated the two germline ends. CDR3 DNA: TGTGCCAGCAGTGCCTACAATGAGCAGTTCTTC. It translates to CASSAYNEQFF.

A note on this clone: The CDR3 carries no conserved terminal phenylalanine or tryptophan, so it likely arises from a read error. No DNA is shown, since the ends of the CDR3 on it are uncertain; the CDR3 is the one TCRdb lists. The chain combines TRBV3-1 (or the pseudogene TRBV3-2) with TRBJ1-2. The CDR3 sequence runs 8 residues, both termini included. Germline V gene sequence: CDR1 LGHDT, CDR2 YNNKEL (reference sequence). Here the CDR3 reads CASSRCLG.

The chain recombines TRBV12-3 or TRBV12-4 with TRBJ2-7; D possibly matches TRBD1 or TRBD2 (5 bases each). This CDR3 has 12 residues. The V end lost 4 bases, the J end lost 6 bases, and 10 bases lay between the germline ends. The chain's CDR3 is CASSWDRGEQYF. CDR3 coding DNA: TGTGCCAGCAGTTGGGACCGCGGCGAGCAGTACTTC.

V usage is TRBV19 and J usage is TRBJ1-2; 8 bases are shared with TRBD1. Germline V gene lookup returns CDR1 LNHDA and CDR2 SQIVND (reference sequence). The CDR3 loop spans 12 amino acids. V shed 3 bases, J shed 10 bases, and the junction held 4 bases outside the gene matches. CDR3 loop: CASSILDRDYTF. The CDR3 DNA follows: TGTGCCAGTAGTATCCTGGACAGGGACTACACCTTC.

This chain uses TRBV11-3 with TRBJ2-7; D might be TRBD2 (6 bases). Deletions cut 5 bases from V and 7 bases from J, with 15 bases between. The CDR3 runs to 13 residues. CDR1 is SGHNT, CDR2 YENEEA, per germline. CDR3: CASSMTGLMEQYF. Written as DNA, the CDR3 is TGTGCCAGCAGCATGACGGGACTGATGGAGCAGTACTTC.